This passage covers 5 T cell receptor beta chains from one sample sequenced in a study of post-analysis software for immune sequencing data. Study findings and constraints: When patients were compared with controls, 5 or 6 TRBV segments were more frequent, TRBV5-6, TRBV5-1 and TRBV20-1 among them.

These receptors' targets are unknown. cDNA libraries of TCR beta carried unique molecular identifiers. Via MiXCR, TCRdb re-called the PCR reads, giving one row per CDR3 protein. The sample records 450,000 to 700,000 distinct CDR3 sequences, 40% to 50% being singletons. The sample taken for sequencing was blood. These receptor sequences come from a girl aged 10 to 17 with multiple sclerosis.

V gene TRBV10-3 combines with J gene TRBJ1-1, with a weak D call TRBD1 (6 bases). CDR3 size: 13 residues. Trimming shortened V by 6 bases and J by 4 bases, and 12 bases separated the two germline ends. Germline CDR1 is ENHRY and CDR2 is SYGVKD. This CDR3 is CAIRGPQGTEAFF. The CDR3 coding sequence is TGTGCCATCAGGGGCCCACAGGGCACTGAAGCTTTCTTT.

The V call is TRBV5-1, the J call TRBJ2-2; TRBD1 matches 9 bases. The germline gives CDR1 SGHRS, CDR2 YFSETQ. The CDR3 runs 17 residues. Trimming took 3 bases from V and 4 from J; bases not matched to a gene: 10. This chain's CDR3 is CASSYTSGTGSTGELFF. The CDR3 coding sequence is TGCGCCAGCAGCTATACTTCCGGGACAGGGTCCACCGGGGAGCTGTTTTTT.

The gene calls are TRBV12-3 or TRBV12-4 and TRBJ2-1; 9 positions match TRBD1. Losses at the gene ends were 7 bases for V and 4 bases for J; bases not matched to a gene: 8. The CDR3 length is 15 residues. The CDR3 protein is CASTEIGTGYNEQFF. The CDR3 DNA is TGTGCCAGCACCGAGATCGGGACAGGGTACAATGAGCAGTTCTTC.

V is TRBV12-3 or TRBV12-4 and J is TRBJ2-5; D gene uncertain. Between the trimmed V and J ends, which lost 3 bases and 1 base, there was a span of 9 bases. The CDR3 has 14 amino acids. For the CDR3, the DNA is TGTGCCAGCAGTTTCAATGTGGCCCAAGAGACCCAGTACTTC. Protein product: CASSFNVAQETQYF.

V gene TRBV7-2 combines with J gene TRBJ2-3, with 11 bases aligning to TRBD2. The CDR3 totals 15 residues. Per the germline V gene, CDR1 is SGHTA and CDR2 is FQGNSA. V lost 5 bases, J lost 3 bases, and 4 bases stayed unmatched. In nucleotides, the CDR3 is TGTGCCAGCAGCCCTAGCGGGGGGAGGACAGATACGCAGTATTTT. Protein: CASSPSGGRTDTQYF.